Each of the 15 T cell receptor beta chains below was sequenced from the same sample in a study of naive and memory T cell subsets. An equimolar mix of two oligonucleotides served as the beta constant-region primer for TRBC1 and TRBC2. Via MiXCR, TCRdb re-called the UMI-ligation and nested PCR reads, giving one row per CDR3 protein. Altogether tens of thousands of distinct CDR3 sequences are present, about an eighth being singletons, with the ten largest covering roughly a fifth. Specimen: effector memory CD4+ T cells from blood. Subset of the sample: effector memory, CD45RA- CD27-. The source of these receptors is a human donor in good health.

The sample holds a few counts of this clonotype. The V gene is TRBV27, the J gene TRBJ2-7, with 9 bases aligning to TRBD2. V trimming: 6 bases; J trimming: 5 bases; junction bases outside the gene matches: 8. Germline-derived CDR1 and CDR2 are MNHEY and SMNVEV (reference sequence). The CDR3 length is 14 residues. The CDR3 coding sequence is TGTGCCAGCAGGGAAGCGGGAGGTCTCGACGAGCAGTACTTC. Its protein product is CASREAGGLDEQYF.

This clonotype was observed at least ten times. V and J are TRBV4-1 and TRBJ2-7, with no clear D. Germline values: CDR1 MGHRA, CDR2 YSYEKL. This CDR3 region has 14 residues. V was clipped by 1 base and J by 3 bases, with 10 bases between them. In DNA form, the CDR3 reads TGCGCCAGCAGCCAAGCGGAATCGGACTACGAGCAGTACTTC. Translated: CASSQAESDYEQYF.

This clonotype has ten or more counts. This chain joins TRBV7-2 and TRBJ2-5, with TRBD2 matching 7 bases. The junction had 3 bases not matched to a gene; V was cut back by 3 bases and J by 5 bases. The CDR3 loop spans 13 amino acids. Germline V lookup: CDR1 SGHTA, CDR2 FQGNSA. The CDR3 is CASSFAGEETQYF. The CDR3 region has the DNA TGTGCCAGCAGCTTCGCGGGGGAGGAGACCCAGTACTTC. Together with reference TRBV7-2 and TRBJ2-5, the CDR3 gives the full variable domain: GAGVSQSPSNKVTEKGKDVELRCDPISGHTALYWYRQSLGQGLEFLIYFQGNSAPDKSGLPSDRFSAERTGGSVSTLTIQRTQQEDSAVYLCASSFAGEETQYFGPGTRLLVL.

This clonotype was observed a handful of times. Here the CDR3 DNA reads TGCAGTGCTAATTTTAAGGGTCTCGAACTCCGTGAAAAACTGTTTTTT. Residues: CSANFKGLELREKLFF. This chain connects TRBV20-1 to TRBJ1-4; D is undetermined. The V gene's germline CDR1 is DFQATT and CDR2 SNEGSKA (reference sequence). This CDR3 has 16 residues. The V gene lost 4 bases and the J gene lost 7 bases, with 22 bases spanning the gap.

The chain combines TRBV20-1 with TRBJ1-5, with TRBD1 as a possible D gene (6 bases). Germline V CDR1 and CDR2: DFQATT, SNEGSKA (reference sequence). V was cut by 5 bases and J by 1 base, with 15 bases left in between. The length of the CDR3 is 15 residues. The CDR3 spells CSASSGGGSNQPQHF. In DNA form, the CDR3 reads TGCAGTGCTTCCTCGGGGGGCGGCAGCAATCAGCCCCAGCATTTT.

The chain employs TRBV20-1 and TRBJ2-5; D remains unclear. CDR1 and CDR2 from the germline V gene are DFQATT and SNEGSKA (reference sequence). The CDR3 contains 12 residues. V lost 4 bases and J lost 5, with 11 bases in between. The CDR3 loop is CSAIGSSETQYF. The CDR3 DNA follows: TGCAGTGCTATCGGGTCTTCGGAGACCCAGTACTTC.

The chain joins TRBV5-4 to TRBJ1-6; 9 positions match TRBD1. J gave up 6 bases and V 3 bases, and 4 bases lay outside the gene matches. Per germline, CDR1 SGHNT and CDR2 YYREEE (reference sequence). The CDR3 is 15 amino acids. The CDR3 DNA follows: TGTGCCAGCAGCTACGGGACAGGGCTTAATTCACCCCTCCACTTT. Protein product: CASSYGTGLNSPLHF.

This clonotype was seen more than once but under ten times. The chain has TRBV20-1 and TRBJ2-1; the match to TRBD2 covers 7 bases. The CDR3 runs to 15 residues. V dropped 5 bases and J dropped 0; count of bases not matched to a gene: 7. CDR1 and CDR2 (germline): DFQATT, SNEGSKA (reference sequence). This CDR3 reads CSAERGGSSYNEQFF. The CDR3 bases are TGCAGTGCTGAGCGGGGAGGGAGCTCCTACAATGAGCAGTTCTTC.

This clonotype occurred a few times. The rearrangement uses TRBV7-9 and TRBJ2-7; 7 bases line up with TRBD2. The CDR3 is 15 residues long. Losses at the gene ends were 4 bases for V and 6 bases for J; bases not matched to a gene: 12. The germline V gene has CDR1 SEHNR and CDR2 FQNEAQ (reference sequence). CDR3 residues: CASSSPQTSQGEQYF. CDR3 nucleotides: TGTGCCAGCAGCTCCCCACAGACTAGCCAGGGCGAGCAGTACTTC.

This clonotype was recorded a few times. V gene TRBV25-1 combines with J gene TRBJ1-6; possible D gene TRBD1, 5 bases. The CDR3 is 13 amino acids. With 6 bases removed from V and 10 bases from J, the gap between germline ends came to 13 bases. Germline-derived CDR1 and CDR2 are MGHDK and SYGVNS. The CDR3 region is CASRRGTDSPLHF. Written as DNA, the CDR3 is TGTGCCAGCAGAAGGGGAACGGACTCACCCCTCCACTTT.

This clonotype was found a few times. The rearrangement joins TRBV7-9 to TRBJ2-5; no definite D call. The germline CDR1 and CDR2 sequences are SEHNR and FQNEAQ (reference sequence). V lost 2 bases and J lost 5, with 12 bases in between. The CDR3 runs to 14 residues. DNA for the CDR3: TGTGCCAGCAGCTTAATCGAGTCTTCGGAGACCCAGTACTTC. This sequence encodes CASSLIESSETQYF.

This clonotype was seen many times. This rearrangement joins TRBV6-6 to TRBJ2-5; no firm D call. Germline V CDR1 and CDR2: MNHNY, SVGAGI (reference sequence). Trimming took off 7 bases at V and 1 base at J, with 4 bases between the two ends. The CDR3 is 11 residues long. CDR3 DNA: TGTGCCAGCATGACCCAAGAGACCCAGTACTTC. This gives the protein CASMTQETQYF.

This chain uses TRBV20-1 with TRBJ2-1; 10 bases align to TRBD2. J lost 2 bases, V lost 5 bases, and 18 bases had no gene match. CDR1 is DFQATT, CDR2 SNEGSKA, per germline (reference sequence). The CDR3 spans 19 residues. The CDR3 DNA sequence: TGCAGTGCTCAAAAGGGGAGGGCTAGCGGGAGCATAGCCTACAATGAGCAGTTCTTC. Translating gives CSAQKGRASGSIAYNEQFF.

This clonotype was observed many times. The chain couples TRBV27 to TRBJ2-3; no clear D gene. The CDR3 spans 12 residues. The germline V and J ends were trimmed by 5 bases and 0 bases, with 3 bases remaining between them. CDR1 MNHEY and CDR2 SMNVEV come from the germline V gene (reference sequence). CDR3 nucleotides: TGTGCCAGCAGTCCGAGCACAGATACGCAGTATTTT. The encoded protein is CASSPSTDTQYF.

A few counts support this clonotype. V usage is TRBV4-1 and J usage is TRBJ1-3; 7 bases map to TRBD1. The CDR3 is 18 residues long. Germline CDR1 reads MGHRA; CDR2 reads YSYEKL. V trimming: 3 bases; J trimming: 0 bases; junction bases outside the gene matches: 11. This CDR3 reads CASSHELFDRASGNTIYF. The CDR3 DNA reads TGCGCCAGCAGCCACGAATTATTTGACAGGGCCTCTGGAAACACCATATATTTT.